A selection of T cell receptor beta chains follows, all from one sample in a study of molecular identifiers for immune sequencing clone quantification. One entry per CDR3 protein results from TCRdb running MiXCR on the PCR reads. This table has about 510,000 distinct CDR3 sequences, 20% to 25% appearing once. Source material: naive CD8+ T cells from blood, with Jurkat cell RNA spiked in. The receptor source for this set is a human donor in good health. Some libraries in this study had Jurkat cell RNA spiked in. Each CDR3 is given with its conserved first and last residue. The D gene is left open where the match is weak. A row's size may be missing; if present it is once, few, many or a size class.

v_call	j_call	d_call	clone_size	cdr3_nt	cdr3_aa
TRBV5-1	TRBJ2-3	NA	many	TGCGCCAGCAGCTTGGAGGGTTCCCTGTATGGAGATACGCAGTATTTT	CASSLEGSLYGDTQYF
TRBV7-6	TRBJ1-1	NA	many	TGTGCCAGTACCGACGTTTGGGCCACTGAAGCTTTCTTT	CASTDVWATEAFF
TRBV5-4	TRBJ2-5	TRBD2	many	TGTGCCAGCAGATCTGGACTAGCGGGACCAGAGACCCAGTACTTC	CASRSGLAGPETQYF
TRBV5-4	TRBJ2-7	NA	few	TGTGCCAGCAGCTTGTCATGGGGCAATGGCTACGAGCAGTACTTC	CASSLSWGNGYEQYF
TRBV9	TRBJ1-5	NA	NA	TGTGCCAGCAGCGTAGAGGGAGACCACGGTCAGCCCCAGCATTTT	CASSVEGDHGQPQHF
TRBV6-1	TRBJ1-3	NA	NA	TGTGCCGGCAGTGAAGGGAGGACCTCTGGAAACACCATATATTTT	CAGSEGRTSGNTIYF
TRBV7-6	TRBJ1-5	NA	few	TGTGCCAGCAGCTTAGACGCTAGTCAGCCCCAGCATTTT	CASSLDASQPQHF
TRBV27	TRBJ1-1	NA	few	TGTGCCAGCAGTTTCGATCTGAGGGGTACTGAAGCTTTCTTT	CASSFDLRGTEAFF
TRBV6-6	TRBJ2-7	TRBD1	few	TGTGCCAGCAGTTACTCGATTACAATGGACAGGGCTTCCTACGAGCAGTACTTC	CASSYSITMDRASYEQYF
TRBV5-6	TRBJ2-1	NA	many	TGTGCCAGCGAAGACGTCAGCTCCTACAATGAGCAGTTCTTC	CASEDVSSYNEQFF
TRBV7-2	TRBJ2-5	NA	many	TGTGCCAGCAGTCACGTTGATACATACTCCAATGACCAAGAGACCCAGTACTTC	CASSHVDTYSNDQETQYF
TRBV11-2	TRBJ2-5	TRBD1	NA	TGTGCCAGCAGCTTTTTTTGGACAGGGGAGGCGGAGACCCAGTACTTC	CASSFFWTGEAETQYF
TRBV20-1	TRBJ2-7	TRBD2	many	TGCAGTGCTCTAGCGGGAGGGCCTCACGAGCAGTACTTC	CSALAGGPHEQYF
TRBV29-1	TRBJ2-3	NA	many	TGCAGCGTTGAAGAGCTAGCGTCTAGCACAGATACGCAGTATTTT	CSVEELASSTDTQYF
TRBV19	TRBJ2-1	TRBD1	NA	TGTGCCAGTAGTATCCAGGGGGCCCCTTCCTACAATGAGCAGTTCTTC	CASSIQGAPSYNEQFF
TRBV30	TRBJ2-7	NA	few	TGTGCCTGGAGTGTAAGGATTTCCTACGAGCAGTACTTC	CAWSVRISYEQYF
TRBV20-1	TRBJ2-3	NA	many	TGCAGTGCTCCGTTTTGGGCGGGAAGCACAGATACGCAGTATTTT	CSAPFWAGSTDTQYF
TRBV4-3	TRBJ2-7	TRBD1	many	TGCGCCAGCAGCCAAGAACAGGGGGTCATGGGTGAGCAGTACTTC	CASSQEQGVMGEQYF
TRBV4-3	TRBJ2-1	NA	NA	TGCGCCAGCAGCCAAGATTTTTGGGGACCCTACCAAAATGAGCAGTTCTTC	CASSQDFWGPYQNEQFF
TRBV5-1	TRBJ2-7	NA	NA	TGCGCCGGCAGCTTAAGCTCCTACGAGCAGTACTTC	CAGSLSSYEQYF
TRBV11-2	TRBJ1-6	NA	NA	TGTGCCAGCAGCTTTTTTTCTGAGGGAAGGTCACCCCTCCACTTT	CASSFFSEGRSPLHF
TRBV5-1	TRBJ1-1	TRBD1	few	TGCGCCAGCAGCTTGTTCGGGACAGGGCTGAACACTGAAGCTTTCTTT	CASSLFGTGLNTEAFF
TRBV29-1	TRBJ1-1	NA	many	TGCAGCGCCGAAGATGCGGGAACTGAAGCTTTCTTT	CSAEDAGTEAFF
TRBV20-1	TRBJ2-7	NA	few	TGCAGTGCTAGAGAGCTAGCTGCAGGCTACGAGCAGTACTTC	CSARELAAGYEQYF
TRBV30	TRBJ2-1	NA	many	TGTGCCTGGAGCATGACTTTTAATGAGCAGTTCTTC	CAWSMTFNEQFF
TRBV7-9	TRBJ2-1	NA	NA	TGTGCCAGCAGCCTGGGTAGTTATGAGCAGTTCTTC	CASSLGSYEQFF
TRBV4-3	TRBJ2-4	TRBD2	many	TGCGCCAGCAGCCAAGGCCCCGTGGGAGGGGAGGCCAAAAACATTCAGTACTTC	CASSQGPVGGEAKNIQYF
TRBV29-1	TRBJ2-1	TRBD1	NA	TGCAGCGTTGGCAGGGGGCTGAACAATGAGCAGTTCTTC	CSVGRGLNNEQFF